Listed below are T cell receptor beta chains from one sample, sequenced in a study of blood T cell repertoires in COVID-19. This table comes from immunoSEQ multiplex PCR, and its TCRdb copy is limited to in-frame clones, with some not included. The table lists under 300,000 clones, approximately 80% of them singletons. The sequenced sample was peripheral blood. These TCRs come from an elderly woman with active or convalescent COVID-19. Each CDR3 is given with its conserved first and last residue. Fields, in order: D gene, clone size, J gene, V gene, CDR3 DNA, CDR3 protein. The D gene is left open where the match is weak. The size of a clone is reported for some rows only, either as once, few or many, or as a class for expanded clones.

d_call: TRBD1; clone_size: .; j_call: TRBJ2-7; v_call: TRBV2; cdr3_nt: TGTGCCAGCGGACAGGGCGGCTACGAGCAGTACTTC; cdr3_aa: CASGQGGYEQYF
d_call: TRBD1; clone_size: .; j_call: TRBJ1-1; v_call: TRBV6-5; cdr3_nt: TGTGCCAGCAGTTACAGGCCAGGGGGTTTCGACACTGAAGCTTTCTTT; cdr3_aa: CASSYRPGGFDTEAFF
d_call: TRBD1; clone_size: .; j_call: TRBJ1-2; v_call: TRBV2; cdr3_nt: TGTGCCAGCAGTGAGGGGACAGGGGGTGGCTACACCTTC; cdr3_aa: CASSEGTGGGYTF
d_call: .; clone_size: .; j_call: TRBJ1-6; v_call: TRBV10-3; cdr3_nt: TGTGCCATCAGTGAGTCGGGCTCACCCCTCCACTTT; cdr3_aa: CAISESGSPLHF
d_call: TRBD2; clone_size: .; j_call: TRBJ2-2; v_call: TRBV28; cdr3_nt: TGTGCCAGCAGTCCAGCGGGGAGGTACACCGGGGAGCTGTTTTTT; cdr3_aa: CASSPAGRYTGELFF
d_call: TRBD2; clone_size: .; j_call: TRBJ2-3; v_call: TRBV19; cdr3_nt: TGTGCCAGTAGAGCTAGCGGGAGGGTAGATACGCAGTATTTT; cdr3_aa: CASRASGRVDTQYF
d_call: TRBD2; clone_size: once; j_call: TRBJ2-1; v_call: TRBV4-1; cdr3_nt: TGCGCCAGCAGCCAAGAAATGGCGGGAGGGGGACAGTTCTTC; cdr3_aa: CASSQEMAGGGQFF
d_call: .; clone_size: .; j_call: TRBJ1-1; v_call: TRBV28; cdr3_nt: TGTGCCAGCAGTGGGAGCAGGGGCCGGATCGCGGCTTTCTTT; cdr3_aa: CASSGSRGRIAAFF
d_call: .; clone_size: .; j_call: TRBJ2-2; v_call: TRBV7-8; cdr3_nt: TGTGCCAGCAGGTCTCAGGGGAACACCGGGGAGCTGTTTTTT; cdr3_aa: CASRSQGNTGELFF
d_call: .; clone_size: .; j_call: TRBJ2-2; v_call: TRBV18; cdr3_nt: TGTGCCAGCTCACTTTTTGCAGGGAACACCGGGGAGCTGTTTTTT; cdr3_aa: CASSLFAGNTGELFF
d_call: .; clone_size: .; j_call: TRBJ1-4; v_call: TRBV28; cdr3_nt: TGTGCCAGCAGTAAACTCGGGGCAACTAATGAAAAACTGTTTTTT; cdr3_aa: CASSKLGATNEKLFF
d_call: .; clone_size: .; j_call: TRBJ1-2; v_call: TRBV7-8; cdr3_nt: TGTGCCAGCAGCCAAGGGATCAGGGGAGGCTACACCTTC; cdr3_aa: CASSQGIRGGYTF
d_call: TRBD2; clone_size: .; j_call: TRBJ2-7; v_call: TRBV6-4; cdr3_nt: TGTGCCAGCAGCCCACTAGCGGGATCGGGCGAGCAGTACTTC; cdr3_aa: CASSPLAGSGEQYF
d_call: .; clone_size: .; j_call: TRBJ2-3; v_call: TRBV6-5; cdr3_nt: TGTGCCAGCAGTTACTACCCCGGGAGCACAGATACGCAGTATTTT; cdr3_aa: CASSYYPGSTDTQYF
d_call: .; clone_size: .; j_call: TRBJ2-6; v_call: TRBV7-9; cdr3_nt: TGTGCCAGCAGCCCGCCGCAGGTCCCCGGGGCCAACGTCCTGACTTTC; cdr3_aa: CASSPPQVPGANVLTF
d_call: TRBD2; clone_size: .; j_call: TRBJ2-5; v_call: TRBV4-2; cdr3_nt: TGTGCCAGCAGCCAAGGCCCGACCGATAGACTAGCGGACTACCAGTACTTC; cdr3_aa: CASSQGPTDRLADYQYF
d_call: .; clone_size: .; j_call: TRBJ2-5; v_call: TRBV5-1; cdr3_nt: TGCGCCAGCAGCACCGCAGCAGCGTACCAAGAGACCCAGTACTTC; cdr3_aa: CASSTAAAYQETQYF
d_call: .; clone_size: once; j_call: TRBJ2-6; v_call: TRBV4-2; cdr3_nt: TGTGCCAGCAGCCATGGGGGGGCGGCTGGGGCCAACGTCCTGACTTTC; cdr3_aa: CASSHGGAAGANVLTF
d_call: .; clone_size: few; j_call: TRBJ2-5; v_call: TRBV5-4; cdr3_nt: TGTGCCAGCAGCGGCGGATCAGTCACGTACCAAGAGACCCAGTACTTC; cdr3_aa: CASSGGSVTYQETQYF
d_call: TRBD2; clone_size: .; j_call: TRBJ2-3; v_call: TRBV18; cdr3_nt: TGTGCCAGCTCACCCGATAGCGGGATAAGCACAGATACGCAGTATTTT; cdr3_aa: CASSPDSGISTDTQYF
d_call: .; clone_size: .; j_call: TRBJ2-1; v_call: TRBV9; cdr3_nt: TGTGCCAGCAGCGTAAGCTCGTACTACAATGAGCAGTTCTTC; cdr3_aa: CASSVSSYYNEQFF
d_call: TRBD2; clone_size: .; j_call: TRBJ2-1; v_call: TRBV5-1; cdr3_nt: TGCGCCAGCAGCCTGGGACTAGCGGGAGACGCGGATGAGCAGTTCTTC; cdr3_aa: CASSLGLAGDADEQFF
d_call: TRBD1; clone_size: few; j_call: TRBJ1-2; v_call: TRBV30; cdr3_nt: TGTGCCTGGAGACACGGACAGGGATACTATGGCTACACCTTC; cdr3_aa: CAWRHGQGYYGYTF
d_call: .; clone_size: .; j_call: TRBJ1-2; v_call: TRBV10-3; cdr3_nt: TGTGCCATCAGTGAGTCGCGGGGGGATGGCTACACCTTC; cdr3_aa: CAISESRGDGYTF
d_call: TRBD1; clone_size: .; j_call: TRBJ2-2; v_call: TRBV12-5; cdr3_nt: TGTGCTAGTGGTTTGAACTCCGCACAGGGGTTGGGAAAGCTGTTTTTT; cdr3_aa: CASGLNSAQGLGKLFF
d_call: TRBD2; clone_size: .; j_call: TRBJ2-7; v_call: TRBV6-1; cdr3_nt: TGTGCCAGCAGTGAAACGGGGGGGCTAGCGGGAGGGGAGCAGTACTTC; cdr3_aa: CASSETGGLAGGEQYF
d_call: TRBD2; clone_size: .; j_call: TRBJ2-1; v_call: TRBV6-5; cdr3_nt: TGTGCCAGCAGTTCCCCGGGGCGGGGGGGCCACAATGAGCAGTTCTTC; cdr3_aa: CASSSPGRGGHNEQFF
d_call: .; clone_size: .; j_call: TRBJ1-2; v_call: TRBV19; cdr3_nt: TGTGCCTCAGGGCCCAACAGCTACTATGGCTACACCTTC; cdr3_aa: CASGPNSYYGYTF
d_call: TRBD1; clone_size: .; j_call: TRBJ1-6; v_call: TRBV7-9; cdr3_nt: TGTGCCAGCAGCTTAGGGGGGACAGGGCGGAGTGGATCACCCCTCCACTTT; cdr3_aa: CASSLGGTGRSGSPLHF
d_call: .; clone_size: .; j_call: TRBJ2-6; v_call: TRBV10-3; cdr3_nt: TGTGCCACAAGGATAGCTGGTGGTGGGGCCAACGTCCTGACTTTC; cdr3_aa: CATRIAGGGANVLTF
d_call: .; clone_size: .; j_call: TRBJ1-1; v_call: TRBV11-2; cdr3_nt: TGTGCCAGCAGCCAGCATGGGCAGGGTTACACTGAAGCTTTCTTT; cdr3_aa: CASSQHGQGYTEAFF
d_call: .; clone_size: once; j_call: TRBJ1-2; v_call: TRBV5-1; cdr3_nt: TGCGCCAGCAGCTTGGACTTGAGGGGCTACACCTTC; cdr3_aa: CASSLDLRGYTF
d_call: TRBD1; clone_size: .; j_call: TRBJ1-2; v_call: TRBV19; cdr3_nt: TGTGCCAGTAGTGAACGTACAGGGGATGGCTACACCTTC; cdr3_aa: CASSERTGDGYTF
d_call: .; clone_size: .; j_call: TRBJ1-1; v_call: TRBV25-1; cdr3_nt: TGTGCCAGCAGTAATGTGAGGGGGAGAGCTTTCTTT; cdr3_aa: CASSNVRGRAFF
d_call: TRBD1; clone_size: .; j_call: TRBJ1-6; v_call: TRBV5-1; cdr3_nt: TGCGCCAGCAGCCTCGCTGGACAGGGGAGGTCACCCCTCCACTTT; cdr3_aa: CASSLAGQGRSPLHF
d_call: .; clone_size: .; j_call: TRBJ2-3; v_call: TRBV7-9; cdr3_nt: TGTGCCAGCAGCCAGGCAGATACGCAGTATTTT; cdr3_aa: CASSQADTQYF
d_call: .; clone_size: .; j_call: TRBJ1-1; v_call: TRBV7-2; cdr3_nt: TGTGCCAGCAGCTTAGGGAGGATTGGAGTGAACACTGAAGCTTTCTTT; cdr3_aa: CASSLGRIGVNTEAFF
d_call: .; clone_size: .; j_call: TRBJ1-5; v_call: TRBV19; cdr3_nt: TGTGCCAGTAGCGAGCGGGATGGCAATCAGCCCCAGCATTTT; cdr3_aa: CASSERDGNQPQHF
d_call: TRBD2; clone_size: .; j_call: TRBJ2-3; v_call: TRBV10-3; cdr3_nt: TGTGCCATCAGGGGACTAGCGGGGGGCACAGATACGCAGTATTTT; cdr3_aa: CAIRGLAGGTDTQYF
d_call: TRBD1; clone_size: .; j_call: TRBJ2-1; v_call: TRBV6-4; cdr3_nt: TGTGCCAGCAGCCCGGGACAGGGTGCAGGTGAGCAGTTCTTC; cdr3_aa: CASSPGQGAGEQFF
d_call: .; clone_size: .; j_call: TRBJ1-6; v_call: TRBV5-1; cdr3_nt: TGCGCCAGCAGCTTTCGGGACAAGTCTTCACCCCTCCACTTT; cdr3_aa: CASSFRDKSSPLHF